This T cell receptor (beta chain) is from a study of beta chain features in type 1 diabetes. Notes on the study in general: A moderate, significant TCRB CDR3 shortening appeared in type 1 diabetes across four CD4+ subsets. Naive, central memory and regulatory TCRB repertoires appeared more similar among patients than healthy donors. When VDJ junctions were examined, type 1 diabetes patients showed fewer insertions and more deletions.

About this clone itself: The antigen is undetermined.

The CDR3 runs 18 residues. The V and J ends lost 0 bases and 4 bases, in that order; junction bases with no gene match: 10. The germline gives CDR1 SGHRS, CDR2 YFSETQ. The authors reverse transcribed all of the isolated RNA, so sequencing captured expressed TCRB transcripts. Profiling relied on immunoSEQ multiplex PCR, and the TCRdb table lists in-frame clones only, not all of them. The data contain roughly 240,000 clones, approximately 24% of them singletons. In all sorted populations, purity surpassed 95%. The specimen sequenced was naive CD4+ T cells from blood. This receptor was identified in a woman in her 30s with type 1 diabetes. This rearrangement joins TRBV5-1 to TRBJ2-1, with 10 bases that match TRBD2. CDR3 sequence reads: CASSLGPSGSSGYNEQFF. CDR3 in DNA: TGCGCCAGCAGCTTGGGTCCTAGCGGGAGCAGCGGGTACAATGAGCAGTTCTTC.